This TCR beta chain was observed in a study of OX40 agonist ivuxolimab in advanced cancers. Overall study context: The diagnoses of dose-escalation patients were hepatocellular carcinoma, melanoma, renal cell or head and neck cancer. A partial response was reached by three patients: one with hepatocellular carcinoma and two with cutaneous melanoma. Study-wide points: By week 6 at 0.1 to 3.0 mg/kg, blood CD4+ and CD8+ T cells had expanded clonally.

Patients were ineligible given autoimmune disease history or systemic immunosuppression. Comment on this clone: The antigen is unknown.

Trimming shortened V by 5 bases and J by 5 bases, and 15 bases separated the two germline ends. CDR1 SSHAT and CDR2 FNYEAQ come from the germline V gene (reference sequence). The CDR3 sequence is 15 residues long. TCRdb's copy holds only in-frame clones and misses some; the assay was immunoSEQ multiplex PCR. The profile shows 15,000 or so clones, 80% of them singletons. The sequencing here drew on CD4+ or CD8+ T cells sorted from blood, taken in a trial of the OX40 agonist ivuxolimab. V is TRBV7-7 and J is TRBJ2-2; no clear D. The TCR sequence derives from an adult with an advanced solid tumor such as melanoma, head and neck, liver or kidney cancer. CDR3 sequence reads: CASSPDGYGTGELFF. The CDR3 coding sequence is TGTGCCAGCAGCCCGGACGGATACGGGACCGGGGAGCTGTTTTTT.